A selection of T cell receptor beta chains follows, all from one sample in a study of cytomegalovirus exposure and HLA in healthy donors. Sequencing was performed with immunoSEQ multiplex PCR; in TCRdb, only in-frame clones are kept and a portion is missing. The repertoire holds roughly 200,000 clones, with approximately 82% as singletons. The source material was PBMCs. Source of these receptors: a man younger than 30 in good health and CMV-seronegative. CDR3s include the opening cysteine and the closing phenylalanine or tryptophan. The D gene is left open where the match is weak. Clone size is stated in some rows and not others, as once, few, many or a class when expanded.

>NA|NA|TRBJ2-2|TRBV2
CASRDRHISTGELFF
TGTGCCAGCAGAGACAGGCACATATCCACCGGGGAGCTGTTTTTT
>TRBD2|NA|TRBJ2-3|TRBV7-8
CASSPGPLGGADTQYF
TGTGCCAGCAGCCCAGGCCCCCTCGGGGGGGCAGATACGCAGTATTTT
>TRBD1|NA|TRBJ2-7|TRBV6-1
CASSDRPGQGRGAYEQYF
TGTGCCAGCAGTGACAGACCCGGACAGGGGAGAGGGGCCTACGAGCAGTACTTC
>NA|NA|TRBJ1-1|TRBV28
CASSLEGVKRTFF
TGTGCCAGCAGTTTAGAAGGAGTCAAGAGAACTTTCTTT
>NA|NA|TRBJ1-4|TRBV4-2
CASSPTGAISNEKLFF
TGTGCCAGCAGCCCGACGGGAGCTATTAGTAATGAAAAACTGTTTTTT
>TRBD1|NA|TRBJ2-7|TRBV19
CASSAGTGAYEQYF
TGTGCCAGTTCAGCCGGGACAGGGGCCTACGAGCAGTACTTC
>TRBD1|NA|TRBJ2-2|TRBV29-1
CSGQGDYTGELFF
TGCAGTGGACAGGGGGATTACACCGGGGAGCTGTTTTTT
>TRBD1|NA|TRBJ2-7|TRBV28
CASSLSGDSELFEQYF
TGTGCCAGCAGTTTAAGTGGGGACAGTGAGTTGTTCGAGCAGTACTTC
>TRBD2|NA|TRBJ2-7|TRBV6-5
CASSYSGLAGLGQYF
TGTGCCAGCAGTTACTCGGGACTAGCGGGACTAGGGCAGTACTTC
>TRBD2|NA|TRBJ2-2|TRBV18
CASSPTIGSGRITGELFF
TGTGCCAGCTCACCGACGATAGGTAGCGGGAGAATAACCGGGGAGCTGTTTTTT
>TRBD2|NA|TRBJ2-1|TRBV4-2
CASSQDPSGIGNEQFF
TGTGCCAGCAGCCAAGATCCCAGCGGGATTGGAAATGAGCAGTTCTTC
>NA|NA|TRBJ2-7|TRBV10-3
CAIRRDYEQYF
TGTGCCATCAGGAGGGACTACGAGCAGTACTTC
>TRBD2|NA|TRBJ2-1|TRBV4-1
CASSQDPWTSGRDEQFF
TGCGCCAGCAGCCAAGATCCCTGGACTAGCGGGAGGGATGAGCAGTTCTTC
>TRBD1|NA|TRBJ2-7|TRBV28
CASSFRTGDYEQYF
TGTGCCAGCAGTTTCAGGACAGGGGATTATGAGCAGTACTTC
>NA|NA|TRBJ2-1|TRBV27
CASSFRDEQFF
TGTGCCAGCAGTTTTCGGGATGAGCAGTTCTTC
>TRBD2|few|TRBJ2-1|TRBV4-1
CASSHLGLAGGPTTYNEQFF
TGCGCCAGCAGCCATCTTGGACTAGCGGGAGGGCCGACCACCTACAATGAGCAGTTCTTC
>TRBD2|NA|TRBJ2-2|TRBV7-9
CASSTAGGVSGELFF
TGTGCCAGCAGCACAGCGGGAGGGGTCTCCGGGGAGCTGTTTTTT
>TRBD2|NA|TRBJ2-3|TRBV5-1
CASSAGTSGGGDTQYF
TGCGCCAGCAGCGCCGGGACTAGCGGAGGTGGAGATACGCAGTATTTT
>NA|NA|TRBJ2-1|TRBV4-2
CASSSRGHTSNEQFF
TGTGCCAGCAGCTCTAGAGGTCACACGAGCAATGAGCAGTTCTTC
>NA|NA|TRBJ2-7|TRBV6-1
CASSSHGGWEQYF
TGTGCCAGCAGTTCCCATGGGGGGTGGGAGCAGTACTTC
>TRBD1|NA|TRBJ1-1|TRBV5-1
CASSPADRPNTEAFF
TGCGCCAGCAGCCCGGCGGACAGGCCGAACACTGAAGCTTTCTTT
>NA|once|TRBJ2-2|TRBV21-1
CASSKVGQGWTGELFF
TGTGCCAGCAGCAAAGTGGGCCAGGGGTGGACCGGGGAGCTGTTTTTT
>NA|NA|TRBJ2-7|TRBV10-3
CAISELPGGQEQYF
TGTGCCATCAGTGAGCTTCCCGGAGGGCAAGAGCAGTACTTC
>TRBD2|once|TRBJ2-7|TRBV19
CASQGTSGTYEQYF
TGTGCCTCACAGGGCACTAGCGGAACCTACGAGCAGTACTTC
>TRBD1|once|TRBJ2-7|TRBV6-1
CASSNPGQGYGQYF
TGTGCCAGCAGTAATCCGGGACAGGGGTACGGGCAGTACTTC
>TRBD2|NA|TRBJ2-1|TRBV4-1
CASSQDWSSGRPYNEQFF
TGCGCCAGCAGCCAAGACTGGTCTAGCGGGAGGCCCTACAATGAGCAGTTCTTC
>NA|NA|TRBJ2-2|TRBV19
CASGADTGELFF
TGTGCCAGTGGGGCGGACACCGGGGAGCTGTTTTTT
>NA|few|TRBJ1-2|TRBV19
CASSIGLRGPTF
TGTGCCAGTAGTATAGGTCTTCGGGGTCCCACCTTC
>NA|once|TRBJ2-3|TRBV27
CASSRQRGLSTDTQYF
TGTGCCAGCAGTAGACAACGGGGACTTAGCACAGATACGCAGTATTTT
>NA|NA|TRBJ2-5|TRBV2
CASNPSGGLETQYF
TGTGCCAGCAACCCGAGTGGAGGGCTGGAGACCCAGTACTTC
>NA|few|TRBJ2-1|TRBV7-8
CASSLGERNEQFF
TGTGCCAGCAGCTTAGGGGAGAGGAATGAGCAGTTCTTC
>NA|NA|TRBJ2-7|TRBV28
CASRDTGFEQYF
TGTGCCAGCAGGGATACAGGGTTCGAGCAGTACTTC
>TRBD2|NA|TRBJ2-1|TRBV11-2
CASSLRAGGNEQFF
TGTGCCAGCAGCTTGCGAGCGGGAGGTAATGAGCAGTTCTTC
>NA|once|TRBJ2-1|TRBV4-1
CASSQEVGHNYNEQFF
TGCGCCAGCAGCCAAGAAGTGGGACATAACTACAATGAGCAGTTCTTC
>NA|NA|TRBJ1-1|TRBV7-9
CASSYGGGTEAFF
TGTGCCAGCAGCTACGGGGGAGGCACTGAAGCTTTCTTT